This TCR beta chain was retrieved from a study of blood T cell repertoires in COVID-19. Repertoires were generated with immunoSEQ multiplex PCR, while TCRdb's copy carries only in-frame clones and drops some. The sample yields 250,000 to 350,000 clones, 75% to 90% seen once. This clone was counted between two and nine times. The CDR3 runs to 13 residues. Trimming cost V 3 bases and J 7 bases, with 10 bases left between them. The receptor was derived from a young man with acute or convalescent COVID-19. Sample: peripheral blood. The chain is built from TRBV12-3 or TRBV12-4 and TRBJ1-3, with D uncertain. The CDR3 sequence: CASSLEGRNTIYF. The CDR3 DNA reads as TGTGCCAGCAGTTTGGAGGGAAGGAACACCATATATTTT.